This TCR beta chain was identified in a study of early T cells in non-severe SARS-CoV-2 infection. At the level of the study: Chains were not paired, and sequencing was done on bulk RNA from unsorted whole blood. Study-wide results and limits: In VDJdb matching, anti-spike CD8 responses were favored while private and CD4 specificities went missing.

Tagging with unique molecular identifiers was applied to individual cDNA molecules. One entry per CDR3 protein results from TCRdb running MiXCR on the 5' RACE reads. The top ten hold around 5.5% of the sample, which has under 50,000 distinct CDR3 sequences, less than 4.5% seen once. Deletions cut 4 bases from V and 10 bases from J, with 11 bases between. The CDR3 extends over 12 amino acids. Per the germline V gene, CDR1 is MNHNS and CDR2 is SASEGT. To note about this clonotype: The antigen remains unidentified.

V is TRBV6-1 and J is TRBJ2-1, with TRBD2 as a possible D gene (5 bases). The clonotype was recovered from an adult who was a healthcare worker with PCR-confirmed SARS-CoV-2 infection or an uninfected control (not recorded which). The sequencing input was whole blood. In DNA form, the CDR3 reads TGTGCCAGCAGTGTTCCACCGGGAGAGCAGTTCTTC. It yields the protein CASSVPPGEQFF.